These T cell receptor beta chains were read from a single sample in a study of blood T cell repertoires in COVID-19. Libraries were prepared by immunoSEQ multiplex PCR; TCRdb keeps only in-frame clonotypes and omits some of them. Of about 480,000 clones in the sample, roughly 89% are singletons; the top ten hold about 1%. The material sequenced was peripheral blood. The receptor set was obtained from a man aged 18 to 30 with COVID-19, enrolled during active disease. The CDR3 runs from the conserved cysteine through the conserved F or W. Fields, in order: J gene, clone size, CDR3 length, V gene, CDR3 protein. Size values are once, few and many counts, or a class for expanded clones, and some rows have none.

TRBJ1-5 | once | 15 | TRBV7-9 | CASSLWGGSNQPQHF
TRBJ1-5 | NA | 16 | TRBV18 | CASSKTDSSSFGPQHF
TRBJ2-5 | NA | 13 | TRBV5-1 | CASSLEGVETQYF
TRBJ1-5 | NA | 19 | TRBV27 | CASSLHQGTPGTPKQPQHF
TRBJ1-5 | once | 16 | TRBV6-1 | CASSAPGSGGSQPQHF
TRBJ2-7 | NA | 11 | TRBV19 | CASTSSTEQYF
TRBJ1-2 | NA | 13 | TRBV14 | CASSLTGGGGYTF
TRBJ1-1 | few | 15 | TRBV19 | CASSIFATENTEAFF
TRBJ2-1 | NA | 16 | TRBV5-1 | CASSTKTEAAYTTQFF
TRBJ1-5 | NA | 14 | TRBV30 | CAWSGTGRNQPQHF
TRBJ2-1 | NA | 14 | TRBV7-9 | CASSKGQEVNEQFF
TRBJ2-7 | NA | 15 | TRBV27 | CASSPTGQGAYEQYF
TRBJ2-4 | NA | 15 | TRBV15 | CATSYIAGAKNIQYF
TRBJ1-1 | NA | 15 | TRBV6-5 | CASFPGGQGNTEAFF
TRBJ2-6 | NA | 18 | TRBV28 | CASREQGLHVSGANVLTF
TRBJ2-1 | NA | 15 | TRBV6-1 | CASSEISGAYSEQFF
TRBJ1-2 | NA | 17 | TRBV6-1 | CASSDRAGGAYNYGYTF
TRBJ1-1 | NA | 15 | TRBV4-1 | CASSHQGNANTEAFF
TRBJ1-2 | NA | 13 | TRBV30 | CATQTGEGFGYTF
TRBJ2-2 | NA | 14 | TRBV5-1 | CASSFTPDTGELFF
TRBJ2-2 | NA | 13 | TRBV15 | CATSGNRYGELFF
TRBJ2-5 | NA | 17 | TRBV3-1/TRBV3-2 | CASSPGLAGGQQETQYF
TRBJ2-3 | NA | 17 | TRBV18 | CASSPPGLAGVTDTQYF
TRBJ1-2 | NA | 15 | TRBV7-9 | CASSSPGGVEYGYTF
TRBJ2-6 | NA | 17 | TRBV5-1 | CASSLFGGFAGANVLTF
TRBJ1-1 | once | 13 | TRBV5-1 | CASSTGTEAEAFF
TRBJ2-1 | NA | 14 | TRBV12-5 | CASGLNPLWAGQFF
TRBJ1-2 | NA | 15 | TRBV12-5 | CASDWGGWANYGYTF
TRBJ1-4 | NA | 14 | TRBV2 | CASSASGTNEKLFF
TRBJ2-2 | once | 15 | TRBV19 | CASRSGGSGTGELFF
TRBJ1-1 | NA | 15 | TRBV5-6 | CASRPQTGENTEAFF
TRBJ2-2 | NA | 15 | TRBV6-4 | CASSDRDRGHGELFF
TRBJ2-1 | NA | 16 | TRBV7-7 | CASSLAHTSGSNEQFF
TRBJ2-7 | NA | 16 | TRBV2 | CASARKTDQGWFEQYF
TRBJ2-5 | NA | 13 | TRBV29-1 | CSVGRTGGETQYF
TRBJ2-3 | NA | 17 | TRBV7-9 | CASSFSGAAGSADTQYF
TRBJ2-3 | NA | 15 | TRBV5-1 | CASSFPDTRTDTQYF
TRBJ2-1 | once | 13 | TRBV12-3/TRBV12-4 | CASSFQGGGEQFF
TRBJ1-1 | few | 12 | TRBV29-1 | CSAERGATEAFF
TRBJ1-6 | NA | 14 | TRBV2 | CASSENTNTSPLHF
TRBJ1-2 | NA | 15 | TRBV10-2 | CASSGRTSANYGYTF
TRBJ2-5 | NA | 13 | TRBV5-1 | CASSLFGWETQYF
TRBJ2-1 | NA | 16 | TRBV12-5 | CASGLVLAGAHNEQFF
TRBJ1-1 | NA | 16 | TRBV18 | CASSLVYDSSNTEAFF
TRBJ1-1 | NA | 14 | TRBV6-1 | CASSEESGRTEAFF
TRBJ1-5 | NA | 13 | TRBV19 | CASKAGGGQPQHF
TRBJ1-3 | NA | 15 | TRBV5-3 | CARSPIGQLGNTIYF
TRBJ2-7 | NA | 13 | TRBV6-5 | CASVGVGSYEQYF
TRBJ2-1 | NA | 15 | TRBV6-5 | CASSLPGQAPNEQFF
TRBJ2-1 | NA | 16 | TRBV24-1 | CATSDSGTQRNNEQFF
TRBJ2-3 | NA | 17 | TRBV18 | CASSPRESTTPLDTQYF
TRBJ2-2 | NA | 17 | TRBV7-9 | CASSWRPGQWDTGELFF
TRBJ1-2 | few | 15 | TRBV19 | CASSSTEVLNYGYTF
TRBJ2-3 | once | 13 | TRBV5-1 | CASSLAGGDTQYF
TRBJ1-2 | NA | 12 | TRBV2 | CASNKGEGGYTF
TRBJ2-5 | NA | 16 | TRBV6-5 | CASSYPGTGGRETQYF
TRBJ2-7 | NA | 13 | TRBV30 | CAWTIQLGPEQYF
TRBJ1-5 | NA | 14 | TRBV29-1 | CSVVTDWGNQPQHF